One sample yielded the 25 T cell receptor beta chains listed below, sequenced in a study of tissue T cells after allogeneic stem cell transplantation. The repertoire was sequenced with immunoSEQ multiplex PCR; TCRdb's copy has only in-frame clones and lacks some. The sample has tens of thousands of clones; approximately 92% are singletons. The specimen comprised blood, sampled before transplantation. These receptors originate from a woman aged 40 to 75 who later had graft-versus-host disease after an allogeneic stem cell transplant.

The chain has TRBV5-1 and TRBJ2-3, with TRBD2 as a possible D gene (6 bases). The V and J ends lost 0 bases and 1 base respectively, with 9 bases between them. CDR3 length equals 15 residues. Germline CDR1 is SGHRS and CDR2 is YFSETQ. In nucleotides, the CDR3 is TGCGCCAGCAGCTTGGCGGTAGCGGGCACAGATACGCAGTATTTT. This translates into CASSLAVAGTDTQYF.

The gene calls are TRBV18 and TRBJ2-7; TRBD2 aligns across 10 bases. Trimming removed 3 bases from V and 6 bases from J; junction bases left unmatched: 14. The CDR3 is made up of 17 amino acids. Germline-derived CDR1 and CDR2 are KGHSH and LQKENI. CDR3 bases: TGTGCCAGCTCACCGTTCACTAGCGGGATAGGTATCTCCGAGCAGTACTTC. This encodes CASSPFTSGIGISEQYF.

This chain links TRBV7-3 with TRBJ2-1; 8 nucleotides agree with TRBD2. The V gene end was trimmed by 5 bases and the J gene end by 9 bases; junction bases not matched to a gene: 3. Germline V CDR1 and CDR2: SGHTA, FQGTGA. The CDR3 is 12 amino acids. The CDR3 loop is CASSPRGGEQFF. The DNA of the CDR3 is TGTGCCAGCAGCCCCCGGGGGGGTGAGCAGTTCTTC. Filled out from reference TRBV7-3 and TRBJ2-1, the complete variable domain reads GAGVSQTPSNKVTEKGKYVELRCDPISGHTALYWYRQSLGQGPEFLIYFQGTGAADDSGLPNDRFFAVRPEGSVSTLKIQRTERGDSAVYLCASSPRGGEQFFGPGTRLTVL.

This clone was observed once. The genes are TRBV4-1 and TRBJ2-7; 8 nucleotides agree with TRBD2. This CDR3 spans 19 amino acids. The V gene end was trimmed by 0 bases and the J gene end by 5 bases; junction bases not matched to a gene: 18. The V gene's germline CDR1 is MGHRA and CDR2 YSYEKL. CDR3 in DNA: TGCGCCAGCAGCCAAGAAGGGGGAGCTGGGAGCGGGAGCTGGAACGAGCAGTACTTC. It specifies CASSQEGGAGSGSWNEQYF.

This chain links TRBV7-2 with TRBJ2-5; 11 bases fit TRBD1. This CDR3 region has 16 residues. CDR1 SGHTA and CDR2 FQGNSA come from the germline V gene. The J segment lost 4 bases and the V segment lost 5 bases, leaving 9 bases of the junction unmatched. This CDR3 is CASSPIGQGAGETQYF. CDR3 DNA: TGTGCCAGCAGCCCGATAGGACAGGGGGCCGGAGAGACCCAGTACTTC. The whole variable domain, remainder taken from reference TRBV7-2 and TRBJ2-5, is GAGVSQSPSNKVTEKGKDVELRCDPISGHTALYWYRQSLGQGLEFLIYFQGNSAPDKSGLPSDRFSAERTGGSVSTLTIQRTQQEDSAVYLCASSPIGQGAGETQYFGPGTRLLVL.

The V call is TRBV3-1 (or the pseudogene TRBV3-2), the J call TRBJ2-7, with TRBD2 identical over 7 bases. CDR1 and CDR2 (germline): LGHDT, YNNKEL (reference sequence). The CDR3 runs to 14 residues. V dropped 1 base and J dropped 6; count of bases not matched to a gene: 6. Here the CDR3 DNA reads TGTGCCAGCAGCCAAGGGGGAGGCGGGAGCGAGCAGTACTTC. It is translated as CASSQGGGGSEQYF.

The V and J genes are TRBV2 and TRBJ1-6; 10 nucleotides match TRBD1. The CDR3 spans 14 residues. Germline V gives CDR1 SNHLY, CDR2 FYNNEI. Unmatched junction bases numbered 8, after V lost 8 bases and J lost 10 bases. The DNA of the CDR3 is TGTGCCAGCTCCCCCCGGGACAGGGGCTCACCCCTCCACTTT. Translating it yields CASSPRDRGSPLHF.

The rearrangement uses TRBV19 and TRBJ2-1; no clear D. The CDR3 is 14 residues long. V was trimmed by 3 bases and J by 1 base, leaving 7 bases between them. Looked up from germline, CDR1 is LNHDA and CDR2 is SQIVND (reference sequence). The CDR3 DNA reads TGTGCCAGTAGTATTGGGCAGTCCTACAATGAGCAGTTCTTC. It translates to CASSIGQSYNEQFF. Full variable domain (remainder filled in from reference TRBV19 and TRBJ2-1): DGGITQSPKYLFRKEGQNVTLSCEQNLNHDAMYWYRQDPGQGLRLIYYSQIVNDFQKGDIAEGYSVSREKKESFPLTVTSAQKNPTAFYLCASSIGQSYNEQFFGPGTRLTVL.

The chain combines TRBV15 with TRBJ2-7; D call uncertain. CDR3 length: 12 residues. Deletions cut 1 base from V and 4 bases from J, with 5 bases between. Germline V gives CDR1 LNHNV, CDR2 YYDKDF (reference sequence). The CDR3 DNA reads TGTGCCACCAGCAGAGCAGAGTACGAGCAGTACTTC. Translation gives CATSRAEYEQYF.

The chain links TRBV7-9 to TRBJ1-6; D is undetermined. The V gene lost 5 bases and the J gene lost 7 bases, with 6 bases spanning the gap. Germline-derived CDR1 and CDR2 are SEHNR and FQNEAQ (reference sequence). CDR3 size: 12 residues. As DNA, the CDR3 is TGTGCCAGCAGCGATGACAATTCACCCCTCCACTTT. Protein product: CASSDDNSPLHF.

The CDR3 region is CASRGQRNEKLFF. Written as DNA, the CDR3 is TGTGCCAGCAGAGGACAGCGTAATGAAAAACTGTTTTTT. V is TRBV28 and J is TRBJ1-4; perhaps TRBD1 as D (6 bases). Trimming took off 6 bases at V and 4 bases at J, with 9 bases between the two ends. The CDR3 is made up of 13 amino acids. CDR1 and CDR2 from the germline V gene are MDHEN and SYDVKM.

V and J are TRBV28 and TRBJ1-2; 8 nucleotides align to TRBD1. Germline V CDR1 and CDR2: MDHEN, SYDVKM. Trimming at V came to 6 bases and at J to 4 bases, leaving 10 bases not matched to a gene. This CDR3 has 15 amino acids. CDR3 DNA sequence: TGTGCCAGCAGCACTCACAGGGGGGCAGCCTATGGCTACACCTTC. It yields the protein CASSTHRGAAYGYTF.

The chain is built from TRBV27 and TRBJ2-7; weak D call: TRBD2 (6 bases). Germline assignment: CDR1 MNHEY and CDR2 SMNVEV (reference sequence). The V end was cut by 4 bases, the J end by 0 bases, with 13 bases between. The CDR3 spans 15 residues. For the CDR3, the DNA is TGTGCCAGCAGTTCCCCGGAGGGAGGCTCCTACGAGCAGTACTTC. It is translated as CASSSPEGGSYEQYF.

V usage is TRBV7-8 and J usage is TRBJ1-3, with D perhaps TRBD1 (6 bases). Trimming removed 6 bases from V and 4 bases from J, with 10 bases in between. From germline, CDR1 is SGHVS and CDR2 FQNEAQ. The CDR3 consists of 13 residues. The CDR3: CASSLDRGNTIYF. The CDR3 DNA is TGTGCCAGCAGTCTCGACAGGGGAAACACCATATATTTT.

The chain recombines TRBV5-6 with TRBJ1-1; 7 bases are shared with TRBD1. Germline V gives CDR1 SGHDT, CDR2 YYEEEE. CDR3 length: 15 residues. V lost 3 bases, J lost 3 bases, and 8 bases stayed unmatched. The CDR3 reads CASSSMTGSYTEAFF. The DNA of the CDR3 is TGTGCCAGCAGCTCCATGACAGGGTCCTACACTGAAGCTTTCTTT.

The CDR3 bases are TGTGCCAGCAGTCCCTTAACAGGGGTCCTCGGCAATCAGCCCCAGCATTTT. Translated, it gives CASSPLTGVLGNQPQHF. The rearrangement joins TRBV28 to TRBJ1-5; 7 bases are shared with TRBD1. CDR3 length: 17 residues. Trimming cost V 5 bases and J 2 bases; bases outside gene matches: 12. From germline, CDR1 is MDHEN and CDR2 SYDVKM. Together with reference TRBV28 and TRBJ1-5, the CDR3 gives the full variable domain: DVKVTQSSRYLVKRTGEKVFLECVQDMDHENMFWYRQDPGLGLRLIYFSYDVKMKEKGDIPEGYSVSREKKERFSLILESASTNQTSMYLCASSPLTGVLGNQPQHFGDGTRLSIL.

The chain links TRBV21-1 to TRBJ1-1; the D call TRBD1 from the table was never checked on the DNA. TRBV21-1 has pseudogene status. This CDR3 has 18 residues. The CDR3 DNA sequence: TGTGCCAGCAGCAAAGAAAGGGGCGAGCTTACTATGAACACTGAAGCTTTCTTT. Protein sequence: CASSKERGELTMNTEAFF.

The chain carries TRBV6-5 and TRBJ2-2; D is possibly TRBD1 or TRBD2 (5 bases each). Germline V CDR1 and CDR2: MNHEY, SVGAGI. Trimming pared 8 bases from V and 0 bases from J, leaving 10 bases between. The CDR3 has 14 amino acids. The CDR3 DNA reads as TGTGCCAGCCACGGGACGTCGAACACCGGGGAGCTGTTTTTT. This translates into CASHGTSNTGELFF.

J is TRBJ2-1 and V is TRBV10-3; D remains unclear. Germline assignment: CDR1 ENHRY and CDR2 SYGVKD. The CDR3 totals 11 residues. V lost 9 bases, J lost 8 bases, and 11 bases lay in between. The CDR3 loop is CAISSRDEQFF. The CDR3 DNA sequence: TGTGCCATATCGTCCCGGGATGAGCAGTTCTTC.

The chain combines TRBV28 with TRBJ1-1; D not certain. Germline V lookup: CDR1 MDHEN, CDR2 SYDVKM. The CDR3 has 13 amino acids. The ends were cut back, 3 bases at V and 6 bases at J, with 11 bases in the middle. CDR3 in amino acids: CASSLKPDPEAFF. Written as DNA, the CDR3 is TGTGCCAGCAGTTTGAAGCCAGACCCTGAAGCTTTCTTT.

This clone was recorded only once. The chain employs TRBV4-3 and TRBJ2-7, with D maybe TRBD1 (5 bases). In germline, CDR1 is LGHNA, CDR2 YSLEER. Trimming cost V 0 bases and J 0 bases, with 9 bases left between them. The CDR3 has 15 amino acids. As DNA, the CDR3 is TGCGCCAGCAGCCAAGACAGGGAATACTCCTACGAGCAGTACTTC. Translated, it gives CASSQDREYSYEQYF.

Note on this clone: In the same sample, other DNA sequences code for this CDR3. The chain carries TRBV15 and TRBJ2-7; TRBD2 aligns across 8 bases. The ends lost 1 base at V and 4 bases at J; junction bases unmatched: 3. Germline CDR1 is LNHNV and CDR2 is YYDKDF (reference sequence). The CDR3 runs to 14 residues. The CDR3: CATSRARGGYEQYF. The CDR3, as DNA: TGTGCCACCAGCAGAGCCCGGGGGGGGTACGAGCAGTACTTC.

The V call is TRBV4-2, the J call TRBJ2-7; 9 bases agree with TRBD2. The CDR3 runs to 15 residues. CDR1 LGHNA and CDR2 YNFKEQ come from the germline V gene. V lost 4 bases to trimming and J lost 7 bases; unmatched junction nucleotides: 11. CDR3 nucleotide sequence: TGTGCCAGCAGCCCTAAGGGACTAGCCGACTTAGAGCAGTACTTC. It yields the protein CASSPKGLADLEQYF.

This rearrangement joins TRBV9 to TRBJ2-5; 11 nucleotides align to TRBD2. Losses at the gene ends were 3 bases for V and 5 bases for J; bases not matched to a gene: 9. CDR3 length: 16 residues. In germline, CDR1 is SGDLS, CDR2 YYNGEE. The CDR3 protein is CASSAHSGRARETQYF. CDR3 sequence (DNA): TGTGCCAGCAGCGCCCATAGCGGGAGGGCTCGGGAGACCCAGTACTTC.

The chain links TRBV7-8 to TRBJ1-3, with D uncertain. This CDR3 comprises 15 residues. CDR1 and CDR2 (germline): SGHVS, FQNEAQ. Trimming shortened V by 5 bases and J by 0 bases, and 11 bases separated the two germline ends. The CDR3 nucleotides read TGTGCCAGCAGCCTAGACCGTCGCTCTGGAAACACCATATATTTT. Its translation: CASSLDRRSGNTIYF.